This TCR beta chain was retrieved from a study of blood T cells in healthy people across ages. Whole-study results and caveats: PBMCs left unsorted prevented a conclusive naive versus antigen-experienced comparison. Diversity was higher, and naive CD4+ cells more numerous, in long-lived donors than in aged donors.

The CDR3 spans 13 residues. Germline CDR1 and CDR2: ENHRY and SYGVKD. This clonotype was counted between two and nine times. Its antigen is not identified. Primers used in a second PCR of about 7 to 12 cycles were a sample-barcoded 5' primer and a J-beta primer mix. TCRdb reanalysed the 5' RACE reads using MiXCR and keeps one entry per CDR3 protein. The repertoire consists of over a million distinct CDR3 sequences, with roughly a quarter occurring once and the leading ten covering around 0.7%. The sample also formed part of further work on T cells of mothers and their children. That source notes: According to the study, all extracted RNA entered cDNA synthesis at around 1.6 ug per 15 ul. Each child gave around 3 million TCR beta CDR3 reads (each mother, over 8 million).

Sequencing was carried out using blood. V gene TRBV10-3 combines with J gene TRBJ2-5; D gene unclear. The DNA end is a closer match to TRBJ2-7, so the J assignment may be wrong. The source of this sequence is a girl aged 2-10 years in good health. Written as DNA, the CDR3 is TGTGCCATCAGTGAGTCCGGACCCTACGAGCAGTACTTC. Amino acid sequence: CAISESGPYEQYF.